These 10 T cell receptor beta chains came from one sample sequenced in a study of glioma-infiltrating T cells. Using RNA template, CDR3s of TCR alpha and beta were amplified with iRepertoire arm-PCR. One entry per CDR3 protein, called by TCRdb with MiXCR from the multiplex PCR reads. The table shows more than 300,000 distinct CDR3 sequences, with approximately 42% occurring only once. The sequencing input was glioma tissue, nonneoplastic brain tissue, or PBMCs (not recorded which). The receptors stem from a human donor with low-grade glioma or glioblastoma, undergoing nonglioma brain surgery, or in good health (not recorded which).

This clonotype was observed a few times. This rearrangement joins TRBV4-3 to TRBJ2-3; D remains ambiguous. V dropped 8 bases and J dropped 10 bases, with 22 bases sitting between them. Per the germline V gene, CDR1 is LGHNA and CDR2 is YSLEER. This CDR3 has 14 residues. The CDR3 loop is CASGRQANEAPQYF. The DNA of the CDR3 is TGCGCCAGCGGGCGTCAAGCGAACGAGGCTCCGCAGTATTTT.

This chain links TRBV19 with TRBJ2-1; TRBD2 agrees at 11 bases. Germline V gives CDR1 LNHDA, CDR2 SQIVND (reference sequence). V gave up 7 bases and J gave up 8 bases; unmatched junction bases: 7. The CDR3 has 14 amino acids. The CDR3 coding sequence is TGTGCCAGTATGGAGCTAGCGGGAGGCGATGAGCAGTTCTTC. Protein sequence: CASMELAGGDEQFF.

The rearrangement joins TRBV28 to TRBJ1-2; D ambiguous. V was trimmed by 5 bases and J by 3 bases, leaving 10 bases between them. CDR1 MDHEN and CDR2 SYDVKM come from the germline V gene. This CDR3 is 13 amino acids long. The CDR3 sequence: CASSTQPDYGYTF. The DNA of the CDR3 is TGTGCCAGCAGTACTCAACCCGACTATGGCTACACCTTC.

This clonotype has ten or more counts. This chain connects TRBV27 to TRBJ1-6; no clear D. V was shortened by 2 bases and J by 2 bases, with 10 bases between the two germline ends. CDR1 and CDR2 from the germline V gene are MNHEY and SMNVEV (reference sequence). The CDR3 contains 16 residues. CDR3 residues: CASSLRGVAYNSPLHF. The CDR3 DNA reads as TGTGCCAGCAGTTTACGCGGGGTAGCCTATAATTCACCCCTCCACTTT.

As regards this clonotype: A single base separates this from a much larger clone, so it may be a read error. V and J are TRBV6-2 or TRBV6-3 and TRBJ1-1; D is uncertain. The CDR3 runs 12 residues. The germline gives CDR1 MNHEY, CDR2 SVGEGT. The CDR3 spells CASSTIQVEASF. CDR3 nucleotide sequence: TGTGCCAGCAGTACAATTCAGGTCGAAGCTTCCTTT.

About this clonotype itself: A read error is possible here, since a much larger clone lies one base away. This rearrangement joins TRBV6-5 to TRBJ2-5, with a tentative D call TRBD1 (6 bases). The germline CDR1 and CDR2 sequences are MNHEY and SVGAGI. CDR3 length equals 14 residues. The DNA of the CDR3 is TGTGCCAGCAGTTACGGGACAACCCAAGGGACCCAGTACTTC. This translates into CASSYGTTQGTQYF.

This clonotype was seen only a few times. The chain recombines TRBV7-9 with TRBJ1-2; D is perhaps TRBD1 (5 bases). The V and J ends lost 3 bases and 7 bases respectively, with 12 bases between them. The CDR3 is 13 amino acids. Per germline, CDR1 SEHNR and CDR2 FQNEAQ (reference sequence). CDR3 nucleotides: TGTGCCAGCAGCTTTACGGGGGAGGCTGGCTACACCTTC. As protein: CASSFTGEAGYTF. The full variable domain, its missing parts supplied by reference TRBV7-9 and TRBJ1-2, is DTGVSQNPRHKITKRGQNVTFRCDPISEHNRLYWYRQTLGQGPEFLTYFQNEAQLEKSRLLSDRFSAERPKGSFSTLEIQRTEQGDSAMYLCASSFTGEAGYTFGSGTRLTVV.

J is TRBJ1-4 and V is TRBV7-9, with 9 bases fitting TRBD1. Germline trimming cut 3 bases from V and 8 bases from J; bases unmatched to any gene: 4. CDR3 length equals 14 residues. Germline values: CDR1 SEHNR, CDR2 FQNEAQ (reference sequence). This CDR3 reads CASSLGQGEEKLFF. The CDR3 DNA reads TGTGCCAGCAGCTTGGGACAGGGTGAGGAAAAACTGTTTTTT.

This clonotype was picked up many times. The chain carries TRBV6-1 and TRBJ2-7, with D perhaps assigned TRBD1 or TRBD2 (5 bases each). Germline loops: CDR1 MNHNS, CDR2 SASEGT. This CDR3 has 14 amino acids. Trimming pared 5 bases from V and 3 bases from J, leaving 14 bases between. The CDR3: CASSPEGGGYEQYF. CDR3 DNA sequence: TGTGCCAGCAGTCCCGAGGGTGGGGGCTACGAGCAGTACTTC.

This clonotype was detected many times. The genes are TRBV27 and TRBJ2-3, with 11 nucleotides matching TRBD2. Germline trimming cut 5 bases from V and 6 bases from J; bases unmatched to any gene: 7. CDR3 length: 15 residues. Germline CDR1 reads MNHEY; CDR2 reads SMNVEV (reference sequence). CDR3 in amino acids: CASSGSSGRPDTQYF. The CDR3, as DNA: TGTGCCAGCAGTGGGTCTAGCGGGAGGCCCGATACGCAGTATTTT.